The 23 T cell receptor beta chains below were found in one sample sequenced in a study of technical replicates of blood from several donors. The method was immunoSEQ multiplex PCR; TCRdb's version includes in-frame clones alone and lacks a portion of them. The repertoire holds tens of thousands of clones, with roughly 94% as singletons. The sample was T cells isolated from PBMCs. These receptors all stem from a human donor in good health.

This sequence joins TRBV6-1 and TRBJ1-2; D not resolved. The CDR3 sequence is 12 residues long. Germline lookup yields CDR1 MNHNS and CDR2 SASEGT. The germline V and J ends were trimmed by 3 bases and 0 bases, with 2 bases remaining between them. The CDR3 protein is CASSDTNYGYTF. The DNA of the CDR3 is TGTGCCAGCAGTGACACTAACTATGGCTACACCTTC.

Concerning this clone: This CDR3 is also generated by other DNA sequences in the sample. The chain combines TRBV27 with TRBJ2-1; possible D gene TRBD1, 6 bases. Germline assignment: CDR1 MNHEY and CDR2 SMNVEV (reference sequence). The ends were cut back, 0 bases at V and 6 bases at J, with 6 bases in the middle. There are 13 residues in the CDR3. The DNA of the CDR3 is TGTGCCAGCAGTTTATCCAGGGGCAATGAGCAGTTCTTC. Protein: CASSLSRGNEQFF.

The chain combines TRBV2 with TRBJ2-7; the match to TRBD1 covers 9 bases. CDR3 size: 15 residues. The germline V gene has CDR1 SNHLY and CDR2 FYNNEI. Trimming cost V 6 bases and J 6 bases; bases outside gene matches: 12. CDR3 in DNA: TGTGCCAGCAGGGACCCGGGACAGGGAACGGGCGAGCAGTACTTC. Its translation is CASRDPGQGTGEQYF.

The CDR3 nucleotides read TGTGCCAGCGTTCCGGGACAGGGGACTGCCTACGAGCAGTACTTC. Its protein is CASVPGQGTAYEQYF. This chain uses TRBV6-1 with TRBJ2-7; 10 positions agree with TRBD1. Per germline, CDR1 MNHNS and CDR2 SASEGT. The trim removed 8 bases at V and 2 bases at J, leaving 9 bases unmatched. CDR3 size: 15 residues.

The chain links TRBV28 to TRBJ1-1, with D uncertain. V was trimmed by 1 base and J by 11 bases, leaving 11 bases between them. Germline values: CDR1 MDHEN, CDR2 SYDVKM. This CDR3 contains 12 residues. This CDR3 is CASSLSTGLAFF. In DNA form, the CDR3 reads TGTGCCAGCAGTTTATCTACGGGGTTGGCTTTCTTT.

V usage is TRBV7-7 and J usage is TRBJ2-5, with 10 bases that match TRBD1. In germline, CDR1 is SSHAT, CDR2 FNYEAQ (reference sequence). V shed 5 bases and J 4 bases; nucleotides not matched to a gene: 4. The length of the CDR3 is 14 residues. The CDR3 loop reads CASSPRTGGETQYF. The DNA of the CDR3 is TGTGCCAGCAGCCCCCGGACAGGGGGAGAGACCCAGTACTTC.

The chain joins TRBV4-3 to TRBJ2-7; 9 bases match TRBD2. Trimming at V came to 4 bases and at J to 5 bases, leaving 9 bases not matched to a gene. Germline lookup yields CDR1 LGHNA and CDR2 YSLEER. This CDR3 comprises 15 residues. In DNA form, the CDR3 reads TGCGCCAGCAGCCGCATAACTAGCGGGTCCAACGAGCAGTACTTC. As protein: CASSRITSGSNEQYF.

The rearrangement joins TRBV4-2 to TRBJ1-4; D is uncertain. The V gene's germline CDR1 is LGHNA and CDR2 YNFKEQ. The CDR3 sequence is 16 residues long. With 0 bases removed from V and 4 bases from J, the gap between germline ends came to 12 bases. CDR3 sequence (DNA): TGTGCCAGCAGCCAAGAAGCGACCCCTTTTAATGAAAAACTGTTTTTT. It yields the protein CASSQEATPFNEKLFF.

This clone was counted a single time. The chain uses TRBV6-6 and TRBJ1-2, with D unresolved. The CDR3 contains 12 residues. Trimming cost V 0 bases and J 6 bases, with 5 bases left between them. The V gene's germline CDR1 is MNHNY and CDR2 SVGAGI (reference sequence). CDR3 sequence reads: CASSYSADGYTF. CDR3 sequence (DNA): TGTGCCAGCAGTTACTCTGCGGATGGCTACACCTTC.

The V call is TRBV12-5, the J call TRBJ2-3, with 8 bases that match TRBD1. V shed 2 bases, J shed 3 bases, and the junction held 1 base outside the gene matches. There are 14 residues in the CDR3. The germline CDR1 and CDR2 sequences are LGHNT and FRNRAP. The CDR3 sequence is CASGLRDRTDTQYF. The CDR3 DNA is TGTGCTAGTGGTTTGAGGGACAGGACAGATACGCAGTATTTT.

This chain uses TRBV18 with TRBJ1-3; the match to TRBD1 covers 7 bases. The CDR3 consists of 14 residues. J was trimmed by 3 bases and V by 3 bases; bases with no gene match: 2. In germline, CDR1 is KGHSH, CDR2 LQKENI. CDR3 region: CASSPGQSGNTIYF. CDR3 coding DNA: TGTGCCAGCTCACCGGGACAGAGTGGAAACACCATATATTTT.

The rearrangement links TRBV19 to TRBJ2-3; D ambiguous. Trimming took off 5 bases at V and 4 bases at J, with 7 bases between the two ends. CDR3 length: 12 residues. The germline gives CDR1 LNHDA, CDR2 SQIVND (reference sequence). The CDR3 DNA follows: TGTGCCAGTAGTCCCCTTTCAGATACGCAGTATTTT. Protein product: CASSPLSDTQYF.

This chain links TRBV7-9 with TRBJ2-5, with a weak D call TRBD2 (6 bases). The V end lost 1 base, the J end lost 2 bases, and 11 bases lay between the germline ends. The CDR3 extends over 15 amino acids. Germline CDR1 reads SEHNR; CDR2 reads FQNEAQ (reference sequence). CDR3 nucleotides: TGTGCCAGCAGCTTAGGCGGGGCAGATCAAGAGACCCAGTACTTC. It specifies CASSLGGADQETQYF.

The chain joins TRBV19 to TRBJ2-1; D is undetermined. Trimming removed 3 bases from V and 7 bases from J, with 10 bases in between. Germline V gene lookup returns CDR1 LNHDA and CDR2 SQIVND (reference sequence). This CDR3 is 13 amino acids long. Here the CDR3 reads CASSISRSNEQFF. The CDR3 coding sequence is TGTGCCAGTAGTATTTCGAGGTCTAATGAGCAGTTCTTC.

The rearrangement joins TRBV6-5 to TRBJ2-1; 8 bases agree with TRBD1. The CDR3 sequence is 13 residues long. J gave up 6 bases and V 2 bases, and 0 bases lay outside the gene matches. Germline values: CDR1 MNHEY, CDR2 SVGAGI. The CDR3 reads CASSYTGGNEQFF. The DNA of the CDR3 is TGTGCCAGCAGTTACACAGGGGGCAATGAGCAGTTCTTC.

The V call is TRBV27, the J call TRBJ1-5; possibly TRBD1 for D (6 bases). V gave up 6 bases and J gave up 0 bases, with 18 bases separating them. This CDR3 has 17 residues. Germline values: CDR1 MNHEY, CDR2 SMNVEV (reference sequence). CDR3 sequence: CASRNTGLAGSNQPQHF. DNA for the CDR3: TGTGCCAGCAGAAATACAGGGTTGGCTGGTAGCAATCAGCCCCAGCATTTT.

The chain carries TRBV7-9 and TRBJ2-1, with unresolved D. The CDR3 sequence is 14 residues long. Germline CDR1 reads SEHNR; CDR2 reads FQNEAQ (reference sequence). The V end lost 3 bases, the J end lost 6 bases, and 12 bases lay between the germline ends. The CDR3 bases are TGTGCCAGCAGCTTCGATTCCAACTTCAATGAGCAGTTCTTC. The encoded protein is CASSFDSNFNEQFF.

V and J are TRBV7-2 and TRBJ2-6; no clear D gene. Trimming took off 5 bases at V and 1 base at J, with 12 bases between the two ends. Germline V gene data show CDR1 as SGHTA and CDR2 as FQGNSA. This CDR3 comprises 16 residues. CDR3 in DNA: TGTGCCAGCAGCACCCCAGGCTTATCTGGGGCCAACGTCCTGACTTTC. It encodes CASSTPGLSGANVLTF.

The chain recombines TRBV4-2 with TRBJ2-5; D gene unclear. The germline V gene encodes CDR1 LGHNA and CDR2 YNFKEQ. This CDR3 contains 14 residues. Trimming stripped 0 bases from V and 4 bases from J, with 9 bases between. The CDR3 loop reads CASSQDELLETQYF. DNA of the CDR3: TGTGCCAGCAGCCAAGATGAGTTATTAGAGACCCAGTACTTC.

This chain links TRBV7-3 with TRBJ2-1; 9 bases are shared with TRBD2. CDR3 size: 15 residues. CDR1 and CDR2 from the germline V gene are SGHTA and FQGTGA. The trim removed 4 bases at V and 0 bases at J, leaving 1 base unmatched. CDR3 sequence reads: CASSSAGGSYNEQFF. The CDR3 nucleotides read TGTGCCAGCAGCTCAGCGGGAGGCTCCTACAATGAGCAGTTCTTC.

The rearrangement joins TRBV19 to TRBJ2-2; the match to TRBD1 covers 7 bases. The length of the CDR3 is 15 residues. Looked up from germline, CDR1 is LNHDA and CDR2 is SQIVND (reference sequence). The junction had 11 bases not matched to a gene; V was cut back by 9 bases and J by 4 bases. In nucleotides, the CDR3 is TGTGCCAGCGAAAACCGGACAGGTGCCACCGGGGAGCTGTTTTTT. Translating gives CASENRTGATGELFF.

The chain links TRBV29-1 to TRBJ1-3; 10 nucleotides agree with TRBD1. Trimming removed 3 bases from V and 3 bases from J; junction bases left unmatched: 8. CDR3 length: 16 residues. Germline V lookup: CDR1 SQVTM, CDR2 ANQGSEA. CDR3 residues: CSVDRDRGKGGNTIYF. The DNA of the CDR3 is TGCAGCGTTGATCGGGACAGGGGAAAGGGTGGAAACACCATATATTTT.

V usage is TRBV6-5 and J usage is TRBJ2-7; D possibly corresponds to TRBD1 (6 bases). The V end was cut by 0 bases, the J end by 7 bases, with 16 bases between. There are 15 residues in the CDR3. Germline V gene lookup returns CDR1 MNHEY and CDR2 SVGAGI. The CDR3 region is CASSYSSRQVSEQYF. CDR3 DNA sequence: TGTGCCAGCAGTTACTCGAGTAGACAGGTGTCAGAGCAGTACTTC.